This TCR beta chain emerged from a study of cytomegalovirus exposure and HLA in healthy donors. 60 Vbeta and 13 Jbeta primers were used in PCR. Produced via immunoSEQ multiplex PCR; TCRdb's table is partial and in-frame only. This sample carries 120,000 to 150,000 clones, 73% of them seen once, and the ten largest clones take 1% to 1.5%. The table lists this clone with many counts. Germline values: CDR1 SGHDT, CDR2 YYEEEE. The CDR3 runs 16 residues. Trimming removed 0 bases from V and 4 bases from J, with 16 bases in between. The sequenced material came from PBMCs. The TCR comes from a woman aged 40 to 49 in good health and CMV-seronegative. The chain joins TRBV5-6 to TRBJ1-1, with D maybe TRBD1 (5 bases). The CDR3, as DNA: TGTGCCAGCAGCTTGGCAGGGAAGGTGCTGGGCACTGAAGCTTTCTTT. Residues: CASSLAGKVLGTEAFF.